The next 21 T cell receptor beta chains were all read from a single sample in a study of blood T cell repertoires in COVID-19. The repertoire was sequenced with immunoSEQ multiplex PCR; TCRdb's copy has only in-frame clones and lacks some. The table includes about 200,000 clones, 88% detected once. Material for sequencing was peripheral blood. All receptors derive from a man aged 18 to 30 with active or convalescent COVID-19.

The chain recombines TRBV5-4 with TRBJ2-5; 7 nucleotides line up with TRBD1. The CDR3 sequence is 16 residues long. J lost 5 bases, V lost 3 bases, and 13 bases had no gene match. Germline values: CDR1 SGHNT, CDR2 YYREEE (reference sequence). CDR3 residues: CASSSRVTGSGETQYF. The CDR3 region has the DNA TGTGCCAGCAGCTCACGAGTGACAGGGAGTGGGGAGACCCAGTACTTC. Complete variable domain (other parts from reference TRBV5-4 and TRBJ2-5): ETGVTQSPTHLIKTRGQQVTLRCSSQSGHNTVSWYQQALGQGPQFIFQYYREEENGRGNFPPRFSGLQFPNYSSELNVNALELDDSALYLCASSSRVTGSGETQYFGPGTRLLVL.

This rearrangement joins TRBV7-9 to TRBJ1-1; D perhaps matches TRBD1 (6 bases). The germline CDR1 and CDR2 sequences are SEHNR and FQNEAQ (reference sequence). V shed 5 bases and J shed 3 bases, with 13 bases lying between them. The CDR3 is 14 residues long. The CDR3 bases are TGTGCCAGCAGCCGCGGGGGGCAGCACACTGAAGCTTTCTTT. Translating gives CASSRGGQHTEAFF.

CDR3 coding DNA: TGTGCCACCCGGCCCGAGGGCAGGACCAAGAATCAGCCCCAGCATTTT. It encodes CATRPEGRTKNQPQHF. The rearrangement links TRBV19 to TRBJ1-5; D unresolved. Germline CDR1 reads LNHDA; CDR2 reads SQIVND (reference sequence). The CDR3 length is 16 residues. The V and J ends lost 10 bases and 4 bases respectively, with 23 bases between them. Complete variable domain (other parts from reference TRBV19 and TRBJ1-5): DGGITQSPKYLFRKEGQNVTLSCEQNLNHDAMYWYRQDPGQGLRLIYYSQIVNDFQKGDIAEGYSVSREKKESFPLTVTSAQKNPTAFYLCATRPEGRTKNQPQHFGDGTRLSIL.

The chain carries TRBV5-4 and TRBJ2-7; TRBD1 matches 9 bases. Looked up from germline, CDR1 is SGHNT and CDR2 is YYREEE (reference sequence). V lost 4 bases to trimming and J lost 0 bases; unmatched junction nucleotides: 2. The CDR3 is 14 residues long. DNA of the CDR3: TGTGCCAGCAGCCGGACAGGGGCCTCCTACGAGCAGTACTTC. It encodes CASSRTGASYEQYF.

The chain uses TRBV2 and TRBJ2-3, with D possibly being TRBD1 (6 bases). The CDR3 has 13 residues. Germline CDR1 reads SNHLY; CDR2 reads FYNNEI. With 1 base removed from V and 5 bases from J, the gap between germline ends came to 7 bases. CDR3 sequence (DNA): TGTGCCAGCAGTGAAGGACAGGTAGATACGCAGTATTTT. Its protein product is CASSEGQVDTQYF.

The chain uses TRBV18 and TRBJ2-7; 7 positions match TRBD2. The CDR3 contains 14 residues. The germline CDR1 and CDR2 sequences are KGHSH and LQKENI. V lost 0 bases to trimming and J lost 3 bases; unmatched junction nucleotides: 2. CDR3 protein: CASSPPSGGYEQYF. The DNA of the CDR3 is TGTGCCAGCTCACCACCCTCGGGGGGCTACGAGCAGTACTTC.

The chain uses TRBV9 and TRBJ1-6; a possible D gene is TRBD1 (6 bases). This CDR3 has 15 residues. V dropped 4 bases and J dropped 5 bases, with 13 bases sitting between them. Per germline, CDR1 SGDLS and CDR2 YYNGEE. The CDR3 DNA sequence: TGTGCCAGCAGCAGGACAGACCAAAATAATTCACCCCTCCACTTT. Protein: CASSRTDQNNSPLHF.

The rearrangement uses TRBV7-9 and TRBJ2-2; perhaps TRBD1 as D (5 bases). Trimming took 10 bases from V and 2 from J, leaving 17 bases between them. This CDR3 comprises 15 residues. CDR1 and CDR2 (germline): SEHNR, FQNEAQ (reference sequence). The CDR3 reads CAIGDRGGNTGELFF. The CDR3 coding sequence is TGTGCCATCGGTGATAGGGGTGGAAACACCGGGGAGCTGTTTTTT.

V and J are TRBV11-2 and TRBJ1-2; 9 bases are a match to TRBD1. Trimming took 3 bases from V and 6 from J; bases not matched to a gene: 8. The CDR3 contains 15 residues. Germline loops: CDR1 SGHAT, CDR2 FQNNGV. Written as DNA, the CDR3 is TGTGCCAGCAGCTTTAATAGGGACAGGGTTGATGGCTACACCTTC. It encodes CASSFNRDRVDGYTF.

The gene calls are TRBV3-1 (or the pseudogene TRBV3-2) and TRBJ1-1; tentatively, D is TRBD1 (5 bases). The CDR3 consists of 10 residues. Trimming left V 9 bases short and J 8 bases short, with 10 bases between. Per germline, CDR1 LGHDT and CDR2 YNNKEL (reference sequence). The CDR3 is CARGRGEAFF. The DNA of the CDR3 is TGTGCCAGAGGGAGGGGCGAAGCTTTCTTT.

This clone was seen more than once but under ten times. This chain uses TRBV6-5 with TRBJ2-7; TRBD2 matches at 10 bases. The junction had 7 bases not matched to a gene; V was cut back by 8 bases and J by 0 bases. Germline V lookup: CDR1 MNHEY, CDR2 SVGAGI. The CDR3 runs to 15 residues. The DNA of the CDR3 is TGTGCCAGCTCGGAACGGACTAGCGGCTCCTACGAGCAGTACTTC. It translates to CASSERTSGSYEQYF.

The chain combines TRBV13 with TRBJ2-5; D is undetermined. Germline V gene data show CDR1 as PRHDT and CDR2 as FYEKMQ (reference sequence). The CDR3 contains 14 residues. Between the trimmed V and J ends, which lost 5 bases and 4 bases, there was a span of 14 bases. CDR3 in amino acids: CASSPSGLGETQYF. Here the CDR3 DNA reads TGTGCCAGCAGCCCGTCCGGGTTGGGAGAGACCCAGTACTTC. Full variable domain (missing parts from reference TRBV13 and TRBJ2-5): AAGVIQSPRHLIKEKRETATLKCYPIPRHDTVYWYQQGPGQDPQFLISFYEKMQSDKGSIPDRFSAQQFSDYHSELNMSSLELGDSALYFCASSPSGLGETQYFGPGTRLLVL.

The rearrangement links TRBV7-8 to TRBJ2-7; 9 positions agree with TRBD1. Trimming removed 3 bases from V and 2 bases from J; junction bases left unmatched: 5. CDR1 and CDR2 (germline): SGHVS, FQNEAQ. The CDR3 sequence is 15 residues long. The CDR3 DNA follows: TGTGCCAGCAGCTTTAGGACAGGGGATCCCTACGAGCAGTACTTC. Residues: CASSFRTGDPYEQYF.

This clone was recorded only once. The rearrangement joins TRBV2 to TRBJ1-2, with TRBD1 as a possible D gene (5 bases). The V gene's germline CDR1 is SNHLY and CDR2 FYNNEI. V lost 6 bases to trimming and J lost 8 bases, with 7 bases between them. The CDR3 length is 10 residues. The CDR3 DNA reads TGTGCCAGCAGGGGGCCGGGCTACACCTTC. Encoded protein: CASRGPGYTF.

In its sample, this clone was seen once. The chain combines TRBV11-2 with TRBJ1-1; possibly TRBD1 for D (6 bases). The CDR3 loop spans 14 amino acids. Trimming took off 0 bases at V and 7 bases at J, with 12 bases between the two ends. CDR1 is SGHAT, CDR2 FQNNGV, per germline. The CDR3 spells CASSLDLWDNEAFF. DNA of the CDR3: TGTGCCAGCAGCTTAGATCTTTGGGACAATGAAGCTTTCTTT.

The chain carries TRBV5-1 and TRBJ1-1, with 8 bases lining up with TRBD1. The V gene's germline CDR1 is SGHRS and CDR2 YFSETQ. V shed 2 bases, J shed 2 bases, and the junction held 5 bases outside the gene matches. There are 15 residues in the CDR3. The CDR3 reads CASSFYGQGNTEAFF. The CDR3 DNA is TGCGCCAGCAGCTTCTACGGACAGGGAAACACTGAAGCTTTCTTT. The full variable domain, rest sourced from reference TRBV5-1 and TRBJ1-1, is KAGVTQTPRYLIKTRGQQVTLSCSPISGHRSVSWYQQTPGQGLQFLFEYFSETQRNKGNFPGRFSGRQFSNSRSEMNVSTLELGDSALYLCASSFYGQGNTEAFFGQGTRLTVV.

The rearrangement uses TRBV7-9 and TRBJ1-4, with 7 bases aligning to TRBD1. Looked up from germline, CDR1 is SEHNR and CDR2 is FQNEAQ (reference sequence). The V and J ends lost 5 bases and 4 bases, in that order; junction bases with no gene match: 7. The CDR3 has 15 residues. The chain's CDR3 is CASSKWDSINEKLFF. CDR3 bases: TGTGCCAGCAGCAAATGGGACAGTATTAATGAAAAACTGTTTTTT.

The chain links TRBV5-1 to TRBJ2-7, with 9 bases that match TRBD1. The ends lost 5 bases at V and 1 base at J; junction bases unmatched: 4. CDR3 length equals 14 residues. CDR1 and CDR2 from the germline V gene are SGHRS and YFSETQ. In DNA form, the CDR3 reads TGCGCCAGCAGACCCGGGACAGGGTCCTACGAGCAGTACTTC. This translates into CASRPGTGSYEQYF.

The chain links TRBV29-1 to TRBJ1-5; 9 bases are shared with TRBD1. Losses at the gene ends were 6 bases for V and 1 base for J; bases not matched to a gene: 4. The germline gives CDR1 SQVTM, CDR2 ANQGSEA. The CDR3 consists of 14 residues. This chain's CDR3 is CSVGQGPSNQPQHF. Written as DNA, the CDR3 is TGCAGCGTAGGACAGGGGCCCAGCAATCAGCCCCAGCATTTT.

This chain joins TRBV7-8 and TRBJ2-1, with D maybe TRBD2 (6 bases). Trimming left V 7 bases short and J 5 bases short, with 18 bases between. The CDR3 is made up of 15 amino acids. Germline values: CDR1 SGHVS, CDR2 FQNEAQ. This chain's CDR3 is CASNSGLPNNNEQFF. Written as DNA, the CDR3 is TGTGCCAGCAACTCGGGACTTCCCAACAACAATGAGCAGTTCTTC.

This chain joins TRBV11-3 and TRBJ1-1; tentative D call: TRBD1 (5 bases). This CDR3 is 13 amino acids long. Germline loops: CDR1 SGHNT, CDR2 YENEEA. The V end was cut by 5 bases, the J end by 0 bases, with 7 bases between. The CDR3 region has the DNA TGTGCCAGCAGCGGGACTGTGAACACTGAAGCTTTCTTT. Amino acid sequence: CASSGTVNTEAFF.